The source of this T cell receptor (beta chain) is a study of blood T cells in healthy people across ages. Overall study findings and caveats: When set beside aged donors, long-lived donors presented more naive CD4+ cells and higher diversity.

A minimum of 5 micrograms of total RNA was extracted per sample. With a J-beta primer mix and a sample-barcoded 5' primer, a second PCR ran about 7 to 11 cycles. Through a template-switch adaptor with 12 random nucleotides, each cDNA molecule received a tag. TCRdb fed the 5' RACE reads into MiXCR, producing one record per CDR3 protein. The sample holds some 750,000 distinct CDR3 sequences, 22% seen once. This clonotype was seen more than once but under ten times. Its antigen remains unknown. Losses at the gene ends were 0 bases for V and 10 bases for J; bases not matched to a gene: 9. The germline V gene has CDR1 MNHEY and CDR2 SVGAGI. The CDR3 contains 17 residues.

The chain employs TRBV6-5 and TRBJ1-4; TRBD1 matches at 12 bases. This clonotype was obtained from a man aged 70-80 years in good health. The sample taken for sequencing was blood. CDR3 protein: CASSYSGTGGSGGKLFF. The CDR3 DNA follows: TGTGCCAGCAGTTACTCCGGGACAGGGGGCTCTGGAGGAAAACTGTTTTTT.